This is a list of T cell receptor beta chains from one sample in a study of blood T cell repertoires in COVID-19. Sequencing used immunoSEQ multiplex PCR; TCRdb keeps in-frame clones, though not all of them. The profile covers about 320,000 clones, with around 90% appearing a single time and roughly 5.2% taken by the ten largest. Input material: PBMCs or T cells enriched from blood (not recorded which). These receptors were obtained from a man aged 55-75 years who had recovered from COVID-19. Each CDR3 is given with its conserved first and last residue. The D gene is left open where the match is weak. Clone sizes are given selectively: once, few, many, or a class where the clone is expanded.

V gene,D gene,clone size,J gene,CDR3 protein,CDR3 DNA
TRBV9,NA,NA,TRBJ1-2,CASSVTPSLTVATF,TGTGCCAGCAGCGTTACCCCGAGCCTGACAGTGGCAACCTTC
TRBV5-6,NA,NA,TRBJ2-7,CASSAGNYEQYF,TGTGCCAGCAGCGCCGGGAACTACGAGCAGTACTTC
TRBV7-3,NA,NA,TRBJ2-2,CASTQGGNTGELFF,TGTGCCAGCACCCAGGGGGGGAACACCGGGGAGCTGTTTTTT
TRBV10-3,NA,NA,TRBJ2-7,CAIRPDIDYEQYF,TGTGCCATCAGGCCGGACATAGACTACGAGCAGTACTTC
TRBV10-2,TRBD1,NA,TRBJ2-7,CATQPTGTGRGEQYF,TGCGCCACCCAACCGACCGGGACAGGGCGAGGAGAGCAGTACTTC
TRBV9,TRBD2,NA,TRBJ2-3,CASSVASGSTDTQYF,TGTGCCAGCAGCGTGGCTAGCGGTAGCACAGATACGCAGTATTTT
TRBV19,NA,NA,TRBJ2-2,CASSMVVGQVGRTGELFF,TGTGCCAGTAGTATGGTGGTAGGACAGGTTGGGAGGACCGGGGAGCTGTTTTTT
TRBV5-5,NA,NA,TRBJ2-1,CASSVHRAVSYNEQFF,TGTGCCAGCAGCGTCCACAGAGCCGTCTCCTACAATGAGCAGTTCTTC
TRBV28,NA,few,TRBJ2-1,CASSPNFEQFF,TGTGCCAGCAGCCCGAACTTTGAGCAGTTCTTC
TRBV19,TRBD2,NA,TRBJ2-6,CASSGTSGSSGANVLTF,TGTGCCAGTAGCGGGACTAGCGGAAGCTCTGGGGCCAACGTCCTGACTTTC
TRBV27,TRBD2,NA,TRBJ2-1,CASSLSFLAGRLNEQFF,TGTGCCAGCAGCCTTAGCTTTCTAGCGGGGAGACTCAATGAGCAGTTCTTC
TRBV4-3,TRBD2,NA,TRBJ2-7,CASSQDQAGVGYEQYF,TGCGCCAGCAGCCAAGATCAAGCGGGAGTCGGGTACGAGCAGTACTTC
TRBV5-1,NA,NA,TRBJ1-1,CASSLEGPNTEAFF,TGCGCCAGCAGCTTGGAGGGGCCGAACACTGAAGCTTTCTTT
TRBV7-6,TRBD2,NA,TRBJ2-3,CASSLVASGISTDTQYF,TGTGCCAGCAGCTTAGTCGCTAGCGGGATTAGCACAGATACGCAGTATTTT
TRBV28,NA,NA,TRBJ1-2,CASSLFLSTGGYTF,TGTGCCAGCAGTCTTTTTTTGTCCACGGGGGGCTACACCTTC
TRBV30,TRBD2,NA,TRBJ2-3,CAWRLAGATDTQYF,TGTGCCTGGAGACTAGCGGGAGCGACAGATACGCAGTATTTT
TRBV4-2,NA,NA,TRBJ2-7,CASSPLQDSYEQYF,TGTGCCAGCAGCCCCCTCCAAGACAGCTACGAGCAGTACTTC
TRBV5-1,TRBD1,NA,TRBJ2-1,CASSLWTGGADNEQFF,TGCGCCAGCAGCTTATGGACAGGGGGCGCCGACAATGAGCAGTTCTTC
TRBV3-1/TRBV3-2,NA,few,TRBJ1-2,CASSPTVDRPYGYTF,TGTGCCAGCAGCCCGACTGTTGATCGGCCCTATGGCTACACCTTC
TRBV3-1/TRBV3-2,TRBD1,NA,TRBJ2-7,CASSRTQGQRSPYEQYF,TGTGCCAGCAGCCGGACACAGGGACAGCGGAGCCCCTACGAGCAGTACTTC
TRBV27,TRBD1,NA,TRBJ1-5,CASSLRQGDQPQHF,TGTGCCAGCAGTTTAAGACAGGGAGATCAGCCCCAGCATTTT
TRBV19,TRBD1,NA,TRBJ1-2,CASMKDRGLYGYTF,TGTGCCAGTATGAAGGACAGGGGCCTCTATGGCTACACCTTC
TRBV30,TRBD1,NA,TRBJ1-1,CAWSPGGQRNTEAFF,TGTGCCTGGAGCCCAGGGGGACAGCGGAACACTGAAGCTTTCTTT
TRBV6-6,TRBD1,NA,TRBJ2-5,CASSLGRGSETQYF,TGTGCCAGCAGCCTGGGCAGGGGGTCGGAGACCCAGTACTTC
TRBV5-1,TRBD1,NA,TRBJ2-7,CASSQGTGISYEQYF,TGCGCCAGCAGCCAAGGGACAGGGATCTCCTACGAGCAGTACTTC
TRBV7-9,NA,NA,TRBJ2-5,CASSYPAYRAQETQYF,TGTGCCAGCAGCTACCCCGCGTACAGGGCCCAAGAGACCCAGTACTTC